This T cell receptor beta chain was documented in a study of T cell responses to AZD1222 COVID-19 vaccine. Trimming shortened V by 3 bases and J by 1 base, and 22 bases separated the two germline ends. CDR1 and CDR2 (germline): SEHNR, FQNEAQ (reference sequence). This CDR3 spans 18 amino acids. TCRdb's table, derived via immunoSEQ multiplex PCR, lists solely in-frame clones and lacks some. Of approximately 140,000 clones in the sample, 90% to 95% were seen once. Study results and caveats: Spike-specific TCR breadth and depth rose after two AZD1222 doses. None of the repertoires were sampled until the peak T cell response had passed. Clonal diversity may have been underestimated in mostly white British donors.

With respect to this clone: The antigen is unknown.

This receptor was taken from an adult in good health. Material: peripheral blood, obtained on day 0 of MenACWY control vaccination. This rearrangement joins TRBV7-9 to TRBJ2-7; D is possibly TRBD2 (5 bases). The CDR3 loop is CASSLGGRGNRGSYEQYF. CDR3 bases: TGTGCCAGCAGCTTGGGCGGCCGAGGGAATCGTGGGTCCTACGAGCAGTACTTC.